A single sample gave rise to the 31 T cell receptor beta chains below, sequenced in a study of blood T cells in healthy people across ages. A J-beta primer mix and a sample-barcoded 5' primer were used in a second PCR of about 7 to 12 cycles. TCRdb called the 5' RACE reads again in MiXCR, with one record for every CDR3 protein. The top ten clones hold around 13% of a sample with under 850,000 distinct CDR3 sequences, roughly 35% of them seen once. Sequencing input: blood. These receptors were taken from a man aged 18 to 30 in good health.

The chain is built from TRBV28 and TRBJ2-3; 8 nucleotides match TRBD1. The CDR3 loop spans 13 amino acids. Germline V CDR1 and CDR2: MDHEN, SYDVKM. After removal of 7 bases from V and 7 bases from J, the junction contained 7 bases not matched to a gene. The CDR3 region is CASTPTGGHTQYF. The CDR3 bases are TGTGCCAGCACCCCCACAGGGGGACATACGCAGTATTTT.

In its sample, this clonotype was seen a few times. The chain carries TRBV29-1 and TRBJ2-2; D is uncertain. This CDR3 contains 12 residues. V lost 6 bases and J lost 8, with 13 bases in between. Germline CDR1 and CDR2: SQVTM and ANQGSEA. CDR3 in DNA: TGCAGCGTAGTCTCCAGAATTGGGGAGCTGTTTTTT. It yields the protein CSVVSRIGELFF.

This sequence joins TRBV20-1 and TRBJ1-1, with 7 bases that match TRBD1. Germline V gene data show CDR1 as DFQATT and CDR2 as SNEGSKA (reference sequence). The CDR3 has 14 amino acids. V lost 6 bases, J lost 0 bases, and 7 bases stayed unmatched. The CDR3, as DNA: TGCAGTGCGACGGGACAGACCATGAACACTGAAGCTTTCTTT. Its protein product is CSATGQTMNTEAFF.

The rearrangement links TRBV4-2 to TRBJ2-3; no clear D. Germline CDR1 LGHNA, CDR2 YNFKEQ. The CDR3 is 16 residues long. The V end was cut by 2 bases, the J end by 2 bases, with 14 bases between. In nucleotides, the CDR3 is TGTGCCAGCAGCCAAAAAAGGCAGCTCCACACAGATACGCAGTATTTT. This codes for CASSQKRQLHTDTQYF.

This clonotype came up a few times. The rearrangement uses TRBV6-2 or TRBV6-3 and TRBJ2-5, with 12 bases that match TRBD2. This CDR3 region has 17 residues. CDR1 is MNHEY, CDR2 SVGEGT, per germline. V was pared by 2 bases and J by 5 bases, with 9 bases of the junction left unmatched. CDR3 coding DNA: TGTGCCAGCAGTTACCCTTCTACCGGGACTAGCGGGGAGACCCAGTACTTC. Residues: CASSYPSTGTSGETQYF.

The gene calls are TRBV28 and TRBJ1-5; 8 bases map to TRBD1. The CDR3 has 15 amino acids. Germline loops: CDR1 MDHEN, CDR2 SYDVKM. The junction had 11 bases not matched to a gene; V was cut back by 6 bases and J by 7 bases. In DNA, the CDR3 is TGTGCCAGCAGCATAACAGGGGGATGGAACCAGCCCCAGCATTTT. It translates to CASSITGGWNQPQHF. Drawing the rest from reference TRBV28 and TRBJ1-5, the complete variable domain is DVKVTQSSRYLVKRTGEKVFLECVQDMDHENMFWYRQDPGLGLRLIYFSYDVKMKEKGDIPEGYSVSREKKERFSLILESASTNQTSMYLCASSITGGWNQPQHFGDGTRLSIL.

This clonotype was counted many times. The V gene is TRBV20-1, the J gene TRBJ1-5, with D perhaps TRBD1 (5 bases). V dropped 5 bases and J dropped 5 bases, with 13 bases sitting between them. The CDR3 is 13 amino acids. The germline gives CDR1 DFQATT, CDR2 SNEGSKA (reference sequence). Here the CDR3 DNA reads TGCAGTGCTGTGGGGACGGGAGATCAGCCCCAGCATTTT. It codes for CSAVGTGDQPQHF.

The V call is TRBV10-3, the J call TRBJ1-2, with D possibly TRBD1 on 6 matching bases. Germline values: CDR1 ENHRY, CDR2 SYGVKD. The CDR3 has 16 residues. V was pared by 0 bases and J by 5 bases, with 16 bases between. The CDR3 region is CAISESRGPGPYGYTF. In DNA form, the CDR3 reads TGTGCCATCAGTGAGTCACGGGGGCCCGGGCCTTATGGCTACACCTTC.

The genes are TRBV20-1 and TRBJ2-3, with D uncertain. The CDR3 spans 11 residues. V was shortened by 6 bases and J by 4 bases, with 8 bases between the two germline ends. Germline V gene data show CDR1 as DFQATT and CDR2 as SNEGSKA (reference sequence). The CDR3 here is CSALPPDTQYF. CDR3 bases: TGCAGTGCCCTCCCCCCAGATACGCAGTATTTT.

The chain employs TRBV7-2 and TRBJ2-5, with unresolved D. Germline V gives CDR1 SGHTA, CDR2 FQGNSA. This CDR3 contains 15 residues. Trimming took off 4 bases at V and 3 bases at J, with 15 bases between the two ends. CDR3 region: CASSSSDLGKETQYF. The CDR3 nucleotides are TGTGCCAGCAGCTCCAGCGATCTGGGGAAAGAGACCCAGTACTTC.

This clonotype showed up just a few times. The chain is built from TRBV2 and TRBJ2-3, with no clear D. Per the germline V gene, CDR1 is SNHLY and CDR2 is FYNNEI. This CDR3 contains 15 residues. V was cut by 6 bases and J by 0 bases, with 13 bases left in between. The CDR3 reads CASRDHSASTDTQYF. The CDR3 DNA reads as TGTGCCAGCAGAGACCACAGTGCTAGCACAGATACGCAGTATTTT.

V is TRBV20-1 and J is TRBJ2-2; D not resolved. Trimming removed 3 bases at V and 2 bases at J, with 7 bases between. Per germline, CDR1 DFQATT and CDR2 SNEGSKA (reference sequence). CDR3 length equals 13 residues. CDR3 sequence reads: CSARAVNTGELFF. For the CDR3, the DNA is TGCAGTGCTAGGGCAGTTAACACCGGGGAGCTGTTTTTT.

The chain uses TRBV24-1 and TRBJ2-3; 7 bases line up with TRBD1. With 6 bases clipped from V and 2 bases from J, the junction kept 4 bases outside the gene matches. Germline V gene lookup returns CDR1 KGHDR and CDR2 SFDVKD. The CDR3 sequence is 14 residues long. The CDR3 DNA is TGTGCCACCAGTTGGGGACAGAACACAGATACGCAGTATTTT. Translation: CATSWGQNTDTQYF.

This sequence joins TRBV9 and TRBJ2-7, with TRBD1 matching over 8 bases. The CDR3 runs 16 residues. CDR1 and CDR2 from the germline V gene are SGDLS and YYNGEE. V trimming: 5 bases; J trimming: 7 bases; junction bases outside the gene matches: 17. In DNA, the CDR3 is TGTGCCAGCAGTTCAGGGGGCTGGAAAAGGGTCAATGAGCAGTACTTC. This encodes CASSSGGWKRVNEQYF. Based on the CDR3 plus reference TRBV9 and TRBJ2-7, the full variable domain is DSGVTQTPKHLITATGQRVTLRCSPRSGDLSVYWYQQSLDQGLQFLIQYYNGEERAKGNILERFSAQQFPDLHSELNLSSLELGDSALYFCASSSGGWKRVNEQYFGPGTRLTVT.

This clonotype was counted ten times or more. V usage is TRBV7-2 and J usage is TRBJ2-4; D possibly matches TRBD1 or TRBD2 (5 bases each). CDR1 is SGHTA and CDR2 is FQGNSA in the germline V gene. The CDR3 contains 13 residues. Trimming took off 5 bases at V and 7 bases at J, with 12 bases between the two ends. The CDR3 DNA reads as TGTGCCAGCAGCCCGGGGACCGCTAACATTCAGTACTTC. It yields the protein CASSPGTANIQYF.

This clonotype was counted ten times or more. The chain links TRBV4-1 to TRBJ1-1; D gene uncertain. The germline V gene encodes CDR1 MGHRA and CDR2 YSYEKL. Trimming took off 0 bases at V and 1 base at J, with 9 bases between the two ends. There are 15 residues in the CDR3. In nucleotides, the CDR3 is TGCGCCAGCAGCCAAGATAGGGTTACGAACACTGAAGCTTTCTTT. It yields the protein CASSQDRVTNTEAFF.

This clonotype was found a few times. The chain joins TRBV27 to TRBJ1-4, with unresolved D. The length of the CDR3 is 13 residues. CDR1 MNHEY and CDR2 SMNVEV come from the germline V gene (reference sequence). The V gene lost 5 bases and the J gene lost 8 bases, with 12 bases spanning the gap. CDR3 nucleotide sequence: TGTGCCAGCAGTGGGGAAGGGAGGGAAAAACTGTTTTTT. Amino acid sequence: CASSGEGREKLFF.

The V call is TRBV25-1, the J call TRBJ2-5; perhaps TRBD2 as D (6 bases). The DNA end is more similar to TRBJ2-7, so the J call may be wrong. The CDR3 sequence is 16 residues long. Germline CDR1 and CDR2: MGHDK and SYGVNS. DNA for the CDR3: TGTGCCAGCAGTCCCCTTCCCGTCGGGAGTAACCACGAGCAGTACTTC. Its protein product is CASSPLPVGSNHEQYF.

Concerning this clonotype: One base away lies a much larger clone, so this may be a sequencing read error. The V and J genes are TRBV20-1 and TRBJ2-5; the match to TRBD1 covers 7 bases. The J call is in doubt because the DNA end fits TRBJ2-7 better. The germline V gene has CDR1 DFQATT and CDR2 SNEGSKA (reference sequence). This CDR3 region has 14 residues. CDR3 loop: CSTRRTGAAYEQYF. For the CDR3, the DNA is TGCAGTACTAGACGTACAGGGGCGGCCTACGAGCAGTACTTC.

This clonotype has a handful of counts. The V gene is TRBV3-1, the J gene TRBJ2-3; possibly TRBD1 for D (6 bases). Germline lookup yields CDR1 LGHDT and CDR2 YNNKEL (reference sequence). This CDR3 is built from 16 residues. V lost 1 base and J 3 bases, leaving 14 bases between the germline ends. The CDR3 nucleotides are TGTGCCAGCAGCCAAGTCGAACAGGGTTTGACAGATACGCAGTATTTT. Translating it yields CASSQVEQGLTDTQYF.

About this clonotype itself: A much larger clone is a single base away; this may be a read error. V gene TRBV7-2 combines with J gene TRBJ2-5; D is perhaps TRBD1 (5 bases). The germline V gene encodes CDR1 SGHTA and CDR2 FQGNSA. This CDR3 region has 16 residues. The V and J ends lost 2 bases and 11 bases respectively, with 24 bases between them. In DNA, the CDR3 is TGTGCCAGCAGCTTACTCGGCAGGGCATCCTACAATGAGCAGTACTTC. Encoded protein: CASSLLGRASYNEQYF.

This clonotype showed up many times. This chain connects TRBV15 to TRBJ2-4; D possibly matches TRBD1 or TRBD2 (5 bases each). The V end lost 3 bases, the J end lost 0 bases, and 9 bases lay between the germline ends. The germline CDR1 and CDR2 sequences are LNHNV and YYDKDF (reference sequence). This CDR3 has 15 amino acids. CDR3 bases: TGTGCCACCAGCAGGGGGGTTGAAGCCAAAAACATTCAGTACTTC. Encoded protein: CATSRGVEAKNIQYF. Complete variable domain (other parts from reference TRBV15 and TRBJ2-4): DAMVIQNPRYQVTQFGKPVTLSCSQTLNHNVMYWYQQKSSQAPKLLFHYYDKDFNNEADTPDNFQSRRPNTSFCFLDIRSPGLGDTAMYLCATSRGVEAKNIQYFGAGTRLSVL.

The table lists this clonotype with many counts. The V and J genes are TRBV20-1 and TRBJ2-3; 7 positions match TRBD1. The CDR3 runs to 15 residues. CDR1 and CDR2 from the germline V gene are DFQATT and SNEGSKA (reference sequence). Losses at the gene ends were 6 bases for V and 7 bases for J; bases not matched to a gene: 16. The DNA for the CDR3 is TGCAGTGCCACATCGGCAACAGGGGCCTCCTATACGCAGTATTTT. This gives the protein CSATSATGASYTQYF.

V gene TRBV5-4 combines with J gene TRBJ1-3, with D perhaps matching TRBD1 (5 bases). Germline V CDR1 and CDR2: SGHNT, YYREEE (reference sequence). The CDR3 extends over 15 amino acids. Trimming removed 1 base at V and 0 bases at J, with 8 bases between. DNA of the CDR3: TGTGCCAGCAGCTTGACAGGAGCCTCTGGAAACACCATATATTTT. Translation: CASSLTGASGNTIYF.

Comments on this clonotype: Given a much more abundant clone one base away, this may be a read error. This rearrangement joins TRBV7-2 to TRBJ2-7; possibly TRBD1 for D (5 bases). Germline CDR1 reads SGHTA; CDR2 reads FQGNSA. The CDR3 loop spans 12 amino acids. V shed 6 bases and J shed 4 bases, with 10 bases lying between them. The CDR3 loop reads CASRVRGYEQYF. In DNA form, the CDR3 reads TGTGCCAGCAGGGTAAGGGGATACGAGCAGTACTTC.

The V gene is TRBV20-1, the J gene TRBJ2-1; weak D call: TRBD2 (5 bases). V was trimmed by 0 bases and J by 4 bases, leaving 19 bases between them. The germline gives CDR1 DFQATT, CDR2 SNEGSKA (reference sequence). This CDR3 has 17 amino acids. CDR3 protein: CSARDYKTAEEYNEQFF. The CDR3 nucleotides are TGCAGTGCTAGAGATTATAAGACGGCGGAGGAGTACAATGAGCAGTTCTTC.

The chain couples TRBV4-3 to TRBJ2-3, with 7 bases aligning to TRBD1. The CDR3 sequence is 17 residues long. From germline, CDR1 is LGHNA and CDR2 YSLEER. The trim removed 4 bases at V and 2 bases at J, leaving 12 bases unmatched. The CDR3 coding sequence is TGCGCCAGCAGCCCCGTATACGGGACAGCGGACACAGATACGCAGTATTTT. As protein: CASSPVYGTADTDTQYF.

The chain links TRBV7-9 to TRBJ2-1; maybe TRBD1 (5 bases). Germline V lookup: CDR1 SEHNR, CDR2 FQNEAQ (reference sequence). Deletions cut 5 bases from V and 4 bases from J, with 12 bases between. The CDR3 consists of 14 residues. DNA for the CDR3: TGTGCCAGCAGCGTGGACACCTCATACAATGAGCAGTTCTTC. This codes for CASSVDTSYNEQFF.

This chain joins TRBV3-1 and TRBJ1-2; D is unclear. This CDR3 contains 16 residues. Trimming removed 1 base from V and 6 bases from J, with 18 bases in between. Germline V gene sequence: CDR1 LGHDT, CDR2 YNNKEL (reference sequence). CDR3 sequence (DNA): TGTGCCAGCAGCCAAGCCAGGAGGCCTAGCCGCCATGGCTACACCTTC. Translated, it gives CASSQARRPSRHGYTF.

This clonotype was counted between two and nine times. The gene calls are TRBV27 and TRBJ2-5; TRBD2 aligns across 11 bases. The J call may be mistaken, given a closer DNA end match to TRBJ2-7. CDR1 and CDR2 from the germline V gene are MNHEY and SMNVEV (reference sequence). This CDR3 spans 14 amino acids. The CDR3 sequence is CASSPGTSGSEQYF. CDR3 sequence (DNA): TGTGCCAGCAGCCCCGGGACTAGCGGTTCCGAGCAGTACTTC.

As regards this clonotype: A much larger clone differs by one base, so this may be a read error. J is TRBJ2-7 and V is TRBV7-8, with TRBD1 matching over 9 bases. Per the germline V gene, CDR1 is SGHVS and CDR2 is FQNEAQ. The CDR3 runs 13 residues. Written as DNA, the CDR3 is TGTGCCAGCAGCCCCGGGACAGGGACCGAGCAGAACTTC. Amino acid sequence: CASSPGTGTEQNF.